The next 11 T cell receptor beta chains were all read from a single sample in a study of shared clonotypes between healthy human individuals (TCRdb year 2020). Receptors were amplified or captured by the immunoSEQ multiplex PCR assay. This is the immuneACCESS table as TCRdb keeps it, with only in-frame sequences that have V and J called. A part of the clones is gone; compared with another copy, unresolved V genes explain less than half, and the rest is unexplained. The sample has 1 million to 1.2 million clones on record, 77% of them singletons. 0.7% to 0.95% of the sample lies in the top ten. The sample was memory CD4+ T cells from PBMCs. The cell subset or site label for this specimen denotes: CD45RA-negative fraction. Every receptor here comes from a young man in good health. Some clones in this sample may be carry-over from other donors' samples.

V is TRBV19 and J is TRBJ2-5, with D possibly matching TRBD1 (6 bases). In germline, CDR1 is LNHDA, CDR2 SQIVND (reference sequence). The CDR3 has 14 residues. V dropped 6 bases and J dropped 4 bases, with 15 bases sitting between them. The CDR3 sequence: CASSSHRVGETQYF. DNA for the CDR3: TGTGCCAGTAGCAGTCACAGGGTTGGAGAGACCCAGTACTTC. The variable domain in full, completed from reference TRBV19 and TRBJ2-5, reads DGGITQSPKYLFRKEGQNVTLSCEQNLNHDAMYWYRQDPGQGLRLIYYSQIVNDFQKGDIAEGYSVSREKKESFPLTVTSAQKNPTAFYLCASSSHRVGETQYFGPGTRLLVL.

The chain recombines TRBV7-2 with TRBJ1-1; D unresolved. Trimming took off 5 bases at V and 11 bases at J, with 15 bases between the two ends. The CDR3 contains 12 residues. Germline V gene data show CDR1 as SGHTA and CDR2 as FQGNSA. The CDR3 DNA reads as TGTGCCAGCAGCCCACCCCCTCAAAAGGCTTTCTTT. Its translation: CASSPPPQKAFF.

This CDR3 reads CASRPSRTDYNEQFF. CDR3 DNA: TGTGCCAGCAGACCCTCCCGGACAGACTACAATGAGCAGTTCTTC. The chain combines TRBV25-1 with TRBJ2-1; possible D gene TRBD1, 6 bases. Germline V gene data show CDR1 as MGHDK and CDR2 as SYGVNS. Deletions cut 6 bases from V and 3 bases from J, with 15 bases between. The CDR3 contains 15 residues.

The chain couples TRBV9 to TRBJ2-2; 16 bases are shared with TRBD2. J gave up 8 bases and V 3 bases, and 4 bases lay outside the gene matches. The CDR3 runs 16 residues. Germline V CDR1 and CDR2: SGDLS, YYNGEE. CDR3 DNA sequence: TGTGCCAGCAGCGAGGGACTAGCGGGAGGGATAGGGGAGCTGTTTTTT. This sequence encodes CASSEGLAGGIGELFF.

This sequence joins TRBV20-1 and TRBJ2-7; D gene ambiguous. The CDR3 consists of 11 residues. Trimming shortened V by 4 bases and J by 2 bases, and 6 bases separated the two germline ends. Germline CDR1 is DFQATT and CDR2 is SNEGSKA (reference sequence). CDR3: CSAISTYEQYF. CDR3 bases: TGCAGTGCTATTTCCACCTACGAGCAGTACTTC.

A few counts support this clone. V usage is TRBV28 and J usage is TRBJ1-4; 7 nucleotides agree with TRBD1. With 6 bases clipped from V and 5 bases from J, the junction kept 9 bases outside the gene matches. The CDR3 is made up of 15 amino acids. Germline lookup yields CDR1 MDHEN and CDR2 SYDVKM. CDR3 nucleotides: TGTGCCAGCAGGCTCGGGGGACAGACCAATGAAAAACTGTTTTTT. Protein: CASRLGGQTNEKLFF.

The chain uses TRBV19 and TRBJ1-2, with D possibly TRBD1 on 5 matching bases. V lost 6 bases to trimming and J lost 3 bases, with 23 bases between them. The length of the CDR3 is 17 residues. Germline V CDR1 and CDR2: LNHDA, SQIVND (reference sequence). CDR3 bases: TGTGCCAGTAGAAGGAGGGTCTGGCAGGGAAGGCACTATGGCTACACCTTC. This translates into CASRRRVWQGRHYGYTF.

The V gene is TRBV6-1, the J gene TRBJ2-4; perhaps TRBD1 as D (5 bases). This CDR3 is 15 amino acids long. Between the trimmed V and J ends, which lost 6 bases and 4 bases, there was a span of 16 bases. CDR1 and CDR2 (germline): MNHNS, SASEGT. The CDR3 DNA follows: TGTGCCAGCAGCGCTGCCCAGGGTGGGAAAAACATTCAGTACTTC. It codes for CASSAAQGGKNIQYF.

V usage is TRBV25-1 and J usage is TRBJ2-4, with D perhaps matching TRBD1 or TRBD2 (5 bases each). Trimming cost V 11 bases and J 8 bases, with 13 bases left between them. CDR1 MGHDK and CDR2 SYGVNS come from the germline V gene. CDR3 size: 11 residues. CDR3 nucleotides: TGTGCCGCCCGGGACCTAGACATTCAGTACTTC. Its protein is CAARDLDIQYF. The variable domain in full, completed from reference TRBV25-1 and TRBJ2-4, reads EADIYQTPRYLVIGTGKKITLECSQTMGHDKMYWYQQDPGMELHLIHYSYGVNSTEKGDLSSESTVSRIRTEHFPLTLESARPSHTSQYLCAARDLDIQYFGAGTRLSVL.

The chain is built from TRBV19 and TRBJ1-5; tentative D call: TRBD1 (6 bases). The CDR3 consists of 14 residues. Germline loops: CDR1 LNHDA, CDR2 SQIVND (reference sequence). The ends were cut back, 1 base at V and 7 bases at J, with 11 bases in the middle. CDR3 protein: CASSIVRGGQPQHF. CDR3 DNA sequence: TGTGCCAGTAGTATAGTCAGGGGTGGGCAGCCCCAGCATTTT.

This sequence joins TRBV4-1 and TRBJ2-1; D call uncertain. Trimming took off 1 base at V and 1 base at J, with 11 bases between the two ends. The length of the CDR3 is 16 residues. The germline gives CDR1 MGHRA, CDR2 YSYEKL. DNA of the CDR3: TGCGCCAGCAGCCAAGTGGTCACTGCGTCCTACAATGAGCAGTTCTTC. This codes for CASSQVVTASYNEQFF.